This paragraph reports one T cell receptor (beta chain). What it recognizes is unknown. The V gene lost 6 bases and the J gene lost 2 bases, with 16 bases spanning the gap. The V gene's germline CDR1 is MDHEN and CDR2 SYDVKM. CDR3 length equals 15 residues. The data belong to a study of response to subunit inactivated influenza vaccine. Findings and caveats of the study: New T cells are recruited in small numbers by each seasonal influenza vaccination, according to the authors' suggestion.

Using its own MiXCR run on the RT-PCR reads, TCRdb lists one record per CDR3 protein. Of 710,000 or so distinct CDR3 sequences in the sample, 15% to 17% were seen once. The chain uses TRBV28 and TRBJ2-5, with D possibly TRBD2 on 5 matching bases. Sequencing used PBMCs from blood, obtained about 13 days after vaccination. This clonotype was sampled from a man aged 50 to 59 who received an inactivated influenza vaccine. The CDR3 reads CASRIQLGGQETQYF. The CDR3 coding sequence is TGTGCCAGCAGGATTCAACTAGGAGGTCAAGAGACCCAGTACTTC.